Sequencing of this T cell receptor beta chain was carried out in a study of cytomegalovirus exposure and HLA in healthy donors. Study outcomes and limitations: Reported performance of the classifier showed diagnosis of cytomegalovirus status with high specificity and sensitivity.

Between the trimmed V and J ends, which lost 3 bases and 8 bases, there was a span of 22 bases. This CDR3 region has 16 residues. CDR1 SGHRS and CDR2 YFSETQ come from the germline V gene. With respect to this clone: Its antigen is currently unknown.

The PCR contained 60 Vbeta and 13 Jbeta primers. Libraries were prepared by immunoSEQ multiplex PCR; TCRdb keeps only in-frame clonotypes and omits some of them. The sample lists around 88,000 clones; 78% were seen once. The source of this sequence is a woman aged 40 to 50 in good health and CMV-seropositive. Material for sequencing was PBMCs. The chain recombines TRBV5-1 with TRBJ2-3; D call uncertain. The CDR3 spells CASSSRPDPTPGTQYF. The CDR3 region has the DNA TGCGCCAGCAGCTCTAGGCCAGACCCTACTCCCGGTACGCAGTATTTT.